These T cell receptor beta chains were read from a single sample in a study of identifying expanded T cells in peripheral blood. The table came from immunoSEQ multiplex PCR; TCRdb's copy has only in-frame clones and leaves some out. The table shows about 58,000 clones, with roughly nine tenths occurring only once. The sequencing input was blood. These TCRs come from a person aged 18 to 75 in good health. The CDR3 runs from the conserved cysteine through the conserved F or W. The D gene is left open where the match is weak. The size field is filled for only some rows; it gives once, few, many or a size class.

NA,NA,13,TRBJ2-7,TRBV7-2,TGTGCCAGCAGCCCCGAACGGGAAGGGGAGCAGTACTTC,CASSPEREGEQYF
NA,NA,16,TRBJ2-7,TRBV7-2,TGTGCCAGCAGCTACCCCGGGACTGTTAGTTTCTACGAGCAGTACTTC,CASSYPGTVSFYEQYF
NA,NA,15,TRBJ2-7,TRBV19,TGTGCCAGTAGTTTCCGGACAGAGCCCTCCTACGAGCAGTACTTC,CASSFRTEPSYEQYF
NA,TRBD1,15,TRBJ2-1,TRBV5-1,TGCGCCAGCAGCCCCCGAAGGACAGGGGGCAATGAGCAGTTCTTC,CASSPRRTGGNEQFF
NA,NA,13,TRBJ2-7,TRBV7-2,TGTGCCAGCAGCTTAGCGGGGGCCTACGAGCAGTACTTC,CASSLAGAYEQYF
NA,TRBD2,11,TRBJ2-7,TRBV20-1,TGCAGTGCTACCTCTGGGACTAGTCCATTCTTC,CSATSGTSPFF
once,NA,13,TRBJ2-5,TRBV5-1,TGCGCCAGCAGCGGCCGGCCCCAAGAGACCCAGTACTTC,CASSGRPQETQYF
NA,NA,16,TRBJ2-3,TRBV29-1,TGCAGCGTGAGGGGGGGCGAGGCTCCTAGCACAGATACGCAGTATTTT,CSVRGGEAPSTDTQYF
NA,NA,13,TRBJ2-7,TRBV7-2,TGTGCCAGCAGCCTGCCAGGGGCCTACGAGCAGTACTTC,CASSLPGAYEQYF
NA,NA,12,TRBJ2-7,TRBV5-4,TGTGCCAGCAGCGACTCCGGGGCAGAGCAGTACTTC,CASSDSGAEQYF
NA,NA,13,TRBJ2-5,TRBV11-2,TGTGCCAGCAGCTTAGTCCCTCAAGAGACCCAGTACTTC,CASSLVPQETQYF
NA,TRBD1,17,TRBJ1-1,TRBV4-3,TGCGCCAGCAGCCAAGATCGTCCCGCAGGGGGAAGTACTGAAGCTTTCTTT,CASSQDRPAGGSTEAFF
NA,NA,13,TRBJ2-7,TRBV7-3,TGTGCCAGCAGCTTATTTTTCGACAGCGAGCAGTACTTC,CASSLFFDSEQYF
NA,NA,16,TRBJ2-2,TRBV19,TGTGCCAGTAGTATAGTCGGGGTGGGGGAGACCGGGGAGCTGTTTTTT,CASSIVGVGETGELFF
NA,NA,14,TRBJ2-3,TRBV27,TGTGCCAGCAGTTTATCTAGGCTCGCAGATACGCAGTATTTT,CASSLSRLADTQYF
NA,NA,14,TRBJ2-3,TRBV6-1,TGTGCCAGCAGTGAAAGTCCAGGACGAGATACGCAGTATTTT,CASSESPGRDTQYF
NA,NA,12,TRBJ1-3,TRBV6-6,TGTGCCACCCGGGACTCTGGAAACACCATATATTTT,CATRDSGNTIYF
once,TRBD1,17,TRBJ2-2,TRBV28,TGTGCCAGCAGAGCAGCAGGGGGCGTACTCCGGGCCGGGGAGCTGTTTTTT,CASRAAGGVLRAGELFF
NA,NA,14,TRBJ1-1,TRBV27,TGTGCCAGCAGTTTACGTGGCCAGAACACTGAAGCTTTCTTT,CASSLRGQNTEAFF
NA,NA,10,TRBJ1-4,TRBV20-1,TGCAGTCAAGAGGCCGAAAAACTGTTTTTT,CSQEAEKLFF
NA,NA,17,TRBJ1-4,TRBV4-1,TGCGCCAGCAGCCAAGATTGGACACAGGAGGGTTATGAAAAACTGTTTTTT,CASSQDWTQEGYEKLFF
NA,NA,14,TRBJ2-1,TRBV7-9,TGTGCCAGCAGCTTGACAGCGATTTACAATGAGCAGTTCTTC,CASSLTAIYNEQFF
NA,NA,15,TRBJ2-7,TRBV9,TGTGCCAGCAGCGTTGGGGAGGTCCCTGGCTACGAGCAGTACTTC,CASSVGEVPGYEQYF
once,TRBD2,14,TRBJ2-1,TRBV11-3,TGTGCCAGCAGCTTAAGACTAGCGGGGGAGGAGCAGTTCTTC,CASSLRLAGEEQFF
NA,NA,15,TRBJ1-3,TRBV5-6,TGTGCCAGCTCTGTAGTAGGGTCCTCTGGAAACACCATATATTTT,CASSVVGSSGNTIYF
NA,NA,15,TRBJ2-3,TRBV15,TGTGCCACCAGCAGGGGTGGACTACCCACAGATACGCAGTATTTT,CATSRGGLPTDTQYF
few,NA,15,TRBJ2-2,TRBV19,TGTGCCAGTAGTATCTGGGGAGAGGGCACCGGGGAGCTGTTTTTT,CASSIWGEGTGELFF